This T cell receptor (beta chain) was observed in a study of T-cell memory formation after mild COVID-19. Germline CDR1 is KGHDR and CDR2 is SFDVKD. The CDR3 is 18 amino acids. TCRdb redid the calling of the 5' RACE reads with MiXCR, one entry per CDR3 protein. The data contain hundreds of thousands of distinct CDR3 sequences, more than 15% of them seen just once; the ten biggest clones take up 12%. Only one count was recorded for this clonotype. At one boundary the junction diverges from the germline segment, which might be a read error. The chain couples TRBV24-1 to TRBJ2-3, with 10 bases lining up with TRBD2. This sequence was found in an adult woman who had mild COVID-19 (a few samples of this study predate the infection). Cell type and time point are not known. Sequencing was carried out using PBMCs or a T cell subset sorted from them (not recorded which). The CDR3 region has the DNA TGTGCCTCCAGTGCCACCTTCCAGCTAGCGGGAGGCACAGATACGCAGTATTTT. Its protein is CASSATFQLAGGTDTQYF.